The 28 T cell receptor beta chains below all came from one sample that was sequenced in a study of OX40 agonist ivuxolimab in advanced cancers. TCRdb's copy holds only in-frame clones and misses some; the assay was immunoSEQ multiplex PCR. Counted here are about 69,000 clones, 90% occurring once; the ten biggest clones make up about 11%. Source: CD4+ or CD8+ T cells sorted from blood, taken in a trial of the OX40 agonist ivuxolimab. The receptors shown here come from an adult with an advanced solid tumor such as melanoma, head and neck, liver or kidney cancer.

This clone was recorded only once. The J gene is TRBJ2-4, the V gene TRBV28; D gene ambiguous. V was trimmed by 3 bases and J by 0 bases, leaving 12 bases between them. The germline V gene has CDR1 MDHEN and CDR2 SYDVKM. CDR3 length: 16 amino acids. The CDR3 coding sequence is TGTGCCAGCAGTTTCGAAGGATTCTTAGCCAAAAACATTCAGTACTTC. It yields the protein CASSFEGFLAKNIQYF.

This clone has only one observation. The chain carries TRBV9 and TRBJ2-1, with 10 bases lining up with TRBD2. The V gene's germline CDR1 is SGDLS and CDR2 YYNGEE. V lost 4 bases and J lost 3; bases outside the gene matches: 4. CDR3 length: 15 amino acids. This CDR3 is CASSQTSGIYNEQFF. The CDR3 DNA reads as TGTGCCAGCAGCCAAACTAGCGGGATCTACAATGAGCAGTTCTTC.

This clone was seen only once. The chain combines TRBV11-3 with TRBJ2-2; 7 bases align to TRBD1. This CDR3 has 15 amino acids. Germline V gives CDR1 SGHNT, CDR2 YENEEA. V lost 6 bases, J lost 3 bases, and 7 bases stayed unmatched. The CDR3 sequence: CASSRGQAYTGELFF. CDR3 nucleotides: TGTGCCAGCAGTAGAGGACAGGCCTACACCGGGGAGCTGTTTTTT.

This clone appeared once. The chain recombines TRBV11-2 with TRBJ2-1; D is uncertain. This CDR3 is 14 amino acids long. The germline V gene encodes CDR1 SGHAT and CDR2 FQNNGV. Trimming shortened V by 5 bases and J by 0 bases, and 8 bases separated the two germline ends. The CDR3 DNA reads TGTGCCAGCAGCCTCCCAAGCTCCTACAATGAGCAGTTCTTC. Amino acid sequence: CASSLPSSYNEQFF. Drawing the rest from reference TRBV11-2 and TRBJ2-1, the complete variable domain is EAGVAQSPRYKIIEKRQSVAFWCNPISGHATLYWYQQILGQGPKLLIQFQNNGVVDDSQLPKDRFSAERLKGVDSTLKIQPAKLEDSAVYLCASSLPSSYNEQFFGPGTRLTVL.

This clone was recorded only once. This sequence joins TRBV28 and TRBJ1-5; TRBD1 might be the D (5 bases). Trimming stripped 5 bases from V and 3 bases from J, with 14 bases between. There are 15 residues in the CDR3. Per germline, CDR1 MDHEN and CDR2 SYDVKM. As DNA, the CDR3 is TGTGCCAGCAGTCTTAGACAGTTTAACAATCAGCCCCAGCATTTT. Translating gives CASSLRQFNNQPQHF.

The genes are TRBV11-3 and TRBJ2-7; the match to TRBD2 covers 11 bases. The V and J ends lost 4 bases and 6 bases, in that order; junction bases with no gene match: 5. CDR1 is SGHNT and CDR2 is YENEEA in the germline V gene. The CDR3 spans 14 residues. CDR3 protein: CASSYLLAGVEQYF. Here the CDR3 DNA reads TGTGCCAGCAGCTATTTACTAGCGGGAGTCGAGCAGTACTTC. The entire variable domain, with the rest obtained from reference TRBV11-3 and TRBJ2-7, is as follows: EAGVVQSPRYKIIEKKQPVAFWCNPISGHNTLYWYLQNLGQGPELLIRYENEEAVDDSQLPKDRFSAERLKGVDSTLKIQPAELGDSAVYLCASSYLLAGVEQYFGPGTRLTVT.

The V and J genes are TRBV4-3 and TRBJ1-2; D perhaps matches TRBD1 (5 bases). Germline CDR1 reads LGHNA; CDR2 reads YSLEER. The length of the CDR3 is 13 residues. Trimming left V 1 base short and J 7 bases short, with 10 bases between. The DNA of the CDR3 is TGCGCCAGCAGCCAAGCAATGGGGGGTGGCTACACCTTC. It is translated as CASSQAMGGGYTF.

The gene calls are TRBV28 and TRBJ1-2; possibly TRBD1 for D (5 bases). CDR1 and CDR2 (germline): MDHEN, SYDVKM. The CDR3 is 13 amino acids. With 2 bases removed from V and 2 bases from J, the gap between germline ends came to 6 bases. CDR3 region: CASSLRDNYGYTF. The CDR3 DNA reads TGTGCCAGCAGTTTACGGGACAACTATGGCTACACCTTC.

The chain joins TRBV11-2 to TRBJ2-7; D remains unclear. The V end lost 0 bases, the J end lost 5 bases, and 8 bases lay between the germline ends. Per the germline V gene, CDR1 is SGHAT and CDR2 is FQNNGV. CDR3 size: 13 residues. In DNA form, the CDR3 reads TGTGCCAGCAGCTTAGATCTCGTTCACGAGCAGTACTTC. Its translation is CASSLDLVHEQYF.

This clone came up once. The chain employs TRBV21-1 and TRBJ1-3. TRBV21-1 is deemed a pseudogene. This CDR3 spans 15 amino acids. The CDR3 is CASSRTGHSGNTIYF. CDR3 in DNA: TGTGCCAGCAGCCGAACTGGTCACTCTGGAAACACCATATATTTT.

This sequence joins TRBV4-3 and TRBJ2-3; TRBD2 matches 7 bases. The CDR3 length is 19 residues. Germline trimming cut 3 bases from V and 2 bases from J; bases unmatched to any gene: 17. Germline loops: CDR1 LGHNA, CDR2 YSLEER. The CDR3 region is CASSQARGSSGAFTDTQYF. The CDR3 nucleotides are TGCGCCAGCAGCCAGGCAAGGGGCTCTAGCGGCGCATTCACAGATACGCAGTATTTT.

The chain has TRBV6-4 and TRBJ2-2; D might be TRBD2 (5 bases). V was shortened by 10 bases and J by 6 bases, with 9 bases between the two germline ends. The CDR3 has 11 residues. In germline, CDR1 is MRHNA, CDR2 SNTAGT. CDR3 region: CATRDSGELFF. The CDR3 nucleotides are TGTGCCACACGGGATTCCGGGGAGCTGTTTTTT.

This clone was seen a single time. One end of the junction varies from germline; a read error may be responsible. V usage is TRBV5-1 and J usage is TRBJ2-7; D tentatively fits TRBD1 or TRBD2 (6 bases each). The CDR3 sequence is 11 residues long. Germline V lookup: CDR1 SGHRS, CDR2 YFSETQ. This chain's CDR3 is CASSLGGHLDF. The CDR3 nucleotides are TGCGCCAGCAGCCTTGGGGGGCACTTGGACTTC.

The chain combines TRBV19 with TRBJ1-1; D call uncertain. Germline V CDR1 and CDR2: LNHDA, SQIVND (reference sequence). CDR3 length: 14 amino acids. Trimming cost V 6 bases and J 5 bases, with 16 bases left between them. CDR3 nucleotide sequence: TGTGCCAGTAGCAACCCCGGAGAGACTACTGAAGCTTTCTTT. This codes for CASSNPGETTEAFF.

The chain employs TRBV5-3 and TRBJ2-7; D possibly corresponds to TRBD1 (6 bases). TRBV5-3 has ORF status, its function being uncertain. The V end lost 5 bases, the J end lost 3 bases, and 9 bases lay between the germline ends. CDR3 size: 12 residues. CDR3 protein: CARSTQGYEQYF. CDR3 in DNA: TGTGCCAGAAGTACACAGGGCTACGAGCAGTACTTC.

The chain recombines TRBV27 with TRBJ2-7; no definite D call. From germline, CDR1 is MNHEY and CDR2 SMNVEV (reference sequence). Trimming took off 5 bases at V and 2 bases at J, with 16 bases between the two ends. The CDR3 spans 15 residues. The CDR3 is CASSLSSGRTYEQYF. The CDR3 bases are TGTGCCAGCAGTCTCTCCTCCGGCAGGACCTACGAGCAGTACTTC.

This chain's CDR3 is CASSVAQDPHQAIYF. CDR3 in DNA: TGTGCCAGCAGCGTAGCTCAAGACCCACATCAGGCCATATATTTT. This rearrangement joins TRBV9 to TRBJ1-3; D call uncertain. The CDR3 has 15 amino acids. Germline CDR1 reads SGDLS; CDR2 reads YYNGEE. Trimming removed 0 bases at V and 11 bases at J, with 18 bases between.

This chain links TRBV28 with TRBJ1-5; possibly TRBD1 for D (5 bases). The CDR3 runs 12 residues. The germline V and J ends were trimmed by 6 bases and 2 bases, with 5 bases remaining between them. Germline lookup yields CDR1 MDHEN and CDR2 SYDVKM. CDR3 in DNA: TGTGCCAGCAGACAGGGCAATCAGCCCCAGCATTTT. Translation: CASRQGNQPQHF.

V is TRBV19 and J is TRBJ2-7, with D possibly matching TRBD1 (5 bases). The germline CDR1 and CDR2 sequences are LNHDA and SQIVND (reference sequence). The V end lost 3 bases, the J end lost 2 bases, and 14 bases lay between the germline ends. This CDR3 is built from 15 residues. The DNA for the CDR3 is TGTGCCAGTAGTATCGGACATACCAACGCCTACGAGCAGTACTTC. The encoded protein is CASSIGHTNAYEQYF. Full variable domain (outside the CDR3, taken from reference TRBV19 and TRBJ2-7): DGGITQSPKYLFRKEGQNVTLSCEQNLNHDAMYWYRQDPGQGLRLIYYSQIVNDFQKGDIAEGYSVSREKKESFPLTVTSAQKNPTAFYLCASSIGHTNAYEQYFGPGTRLTVT.

The CDR3 region has the DNA TGTGCCAGCACCACGCGGACAGGGAACAATCAGCCCCAGCATTTT. Residues: CASTTRTGNNQPQHF. The rearrangement links TRBV6-6 to TRBJ1-5; 8 bases are shared with TRBD1. CDR1 and CDR2 (germline): MNHNY, SVGAGI (reference sequence). Unmatched junction bases numbered 8, after V lost 7 bases and J lost 3 bases. This CDR3 has 15 residues.

This clone came up once. The genes are TRBV5-8 and TRBJ1-4; D unresolved. This CDR3 spans 14 amino acids. Germline CDR1 reads SGHTS; CDR2 reads YDEGEE. The ends were cut back, 2 bases at V and 0 bases at J, with 5 bases in the middle. The CDR3 protein is CASSFSPTNEKLFF. CDR3 bases: TGTGCCAGCAGCTTCTCTCCAACTAATGAAAAACTGTTTTTT.

This rearrangement joins TRBV18 to TRBJ2-2; tentatively, D is TRBD2 (5 bases). CDR1 and CDR2 from the germline V gene are KGHSH and LQKENI. Deletions cut 3 bases from V and 6 bases from J, with 14 bases between. This CDR3 spans 15 amino acids. In nucleotides, the CDR3 is TGTGCCAGCTCACCCTTCGGAGAGGGCGCCGGGGAGCTGTTTTTT. Its translation is CASSPFGEGAGELFF.

This rearrangement joins TRBV6-6 to TRBJ1-5; D unresolved. The CDR3 covers 16 residues. The germline gives CDR1 MNHNY, CDR2 SVGAGI (reference sequence). V was pared by 8 bases and J by 2 bases, with 19 bases between. CDR3 nucleotides: TGTGCCAGCCGCCCGTGGTTGGTCAGAGGCAATCAGCCCCAGCATTTT. Its translation is CASRPWLVRGNQPQHF.

Points on this clone: A read error may produce the germline difference seen at one junction end. V is TRBV7-2 and J is TRBJ2-7, with D perhaps matching TRBD2 (5 bases). The CDR3 is 15 amino acids. In germline, CDR1 is SGHTA, CDR2 FQGNSA. The chain's CDR3 is CASSLGLSTLYEQCF. In nucleotides, the CDR3 is TGTGCCAGCAGCTTAGGACTATCCACCCTCTACGAGCAGTGCTTC.

The rearrangement joins TRBV5-6 to TRBJ2-3; no reliable D call. CDR1 is SGHDT and CDR2 is YYEEEE in the germline V gene. Trimming removed 4 bases from V and 3 bases from J, with 15 bases in between. The CDR3 sequence is 15 residues long. The CDR3 DNA is TGTGCCAGCAGCGTTAGGGTAATTGGGACAGATACGCAGTATTTT. Translated: CASSVRVIGTDTQYF.

V and J are TRBV28 and TRBJ1-1; 10 nucleotides align to TRBD1. The CDR3 extends over 17 amino acids. Germline CDR1 MDHEN, CDR2 SYDVKM. V shed 3 bases, J shed 0 bases, and the junction held 7 bases outside the gene matches. CDR3 in amino acids: CASSLVGTGAMNTEAFF. Here the CDR3 DNA reads TGTGCCAGCAGTTTGGTCGGGACAGGGGCAATGAACACTGAAGCTTTCTTT.

The J gene is TRBJ1-4, the V gene TRBV15; 11 bases are shared with TRBD1. The CDR3 has 14 amino acids. V was clipped by 5 bases and J by 8 bases; unmatched bases: 4. Germline lookup yields CDR1 LNHNV and CDR2 YYDKDF (reference sequence). CDR3 region: CATSRDRGTEKLFF. The CDR3 DNA is TGTGCCACCAGCCGGGACAGGGGGACGGAAAAACTGTTTTTT.

The V call is TRBV9, the J call TRBJ2-1, with 11 bases identical to TRBD2. Germline loops: CDR1 SGDLS, CDR2 YYNGEE. Losses at the gene ends were 4 bases for V and 4 bases for J; bases not matched to a gene: 4. The CDR3 runs to 15 residues. The CDR3, as DNA: TGTGCCAGCAGCCCCAGGACTAGCGGGTACAATGAGCAGTTCTTC. It yields the protein CASSPRTSGYNEQFF.